This TCR beta chain derives from a study of beta chain features in type 1 diabetes. Of the isolated RNA, all was reverse transcribed, and so the sequenced material was expressed TCRB transcripts. TCRdb keeps only in-frame clones here, not all; method: immunoSEQ multiplex PCR. Counted here are almost 250,000 clones, around 14% occurring once; the ten biggest clones make up about 0.026%. The CDR3 consists of 15 residues. Germline CDR1 reads MNHEY; CDR2 reads SVGAGI. Trimming removed 7 bases from V and 1 base from J, with 15 bases in between. The J gene is TRBJ2-3, the V gene TRBV6-5, with D possibly TRBD1 on 6 matching bases. This receptor was taken from a woman in her 40s in good health. The sequencing input was naive CD4+ T cells from blood. CDR3 amino acids: CASTRVAGGTDTQYF. The CDR3 nucleotides read TGTGCCAGCACTAGGGTGGCAGGGGGCACAGATACGCAGTATTTT.